This passage covers 15 T cell receptor beta chains from one sample sequenced in a study of T cell changes during pregnancy in multiple sclerosis. Profiled with immunoSEQ multiplex PCR; TCRdb holds only in-frame clones, not every one. The profile shows some 90,000 clones, 91% of them singletons. Sequencing was performed on peripheral blood, taken after pregnancy. The receptors come from a female donor in good health, enrolled as a control in a pregnancy study.

The V call is TRBV9, the J call TRBJ1-1, with 8 bases identical to TRBD1. This CDR3 region has 14 residues. Germline CDR1 SGDLS, CDR2 YYNGEE. With V trimmed by 4 bases and J by 3 bases, 5 bases remained unmatched. The CDR3 coding sequence is TGTGCCAGCAGCCTACAGGGGGGCGACACTGAAGCTTTCTTT. Its translation is CASSLQGGDTEAFF.

The chain employs TRBV6-1 and TRBJ1-5; tentative D call: TRBD1 (6 bases). CDR1 is MNHNS, CDR2 SASEGT, per germline. V was clipped by 7 bases and J by 6 bases, with 19 bases between them. The CDR3 length is 15 residues. The CDR3 DNA is TGTGCCAGCAACGAGTCCCAGAGGGGGGGTCAGCCCCAGCATTTT. This encodes CASNESQRGGQPQHF.

This clone was recorded only once. J is TRBJ2-1 and V is TRBV6-6; D gene uncertain. This CDR3 region has 14 residues. V was clipped by 6 bases and J by 0 bases, with 9 bases between them. The germline V gene encodes CDR1 MNHNY and CDR2 SVGAGI (reference sequence). CDR3 amino acids: CASRYASSYNEQFF. In DNA, the CDR3 is TGTGCCAGCAGGTACGCCAGCTCCTACAATGAGCAGTTCTTC.

This rearrangement joins TRBV19 to TRBJ2-7; a possible D gene is TRBD2 (6 bases). Germline values: CDR1 LNHDA, CDR2 SQIVND (reference sequence). This CDR3 spans 13 amino acids. The V and J ends lost 4 bases and 0 bases respectively, with 7 bases between them. CDR3 residues: CASSKGLSYEQYF. CDR3 sequence (DNA): TGTGCCAGTAGTAAGGGACTCTCCTACGAGCAGTACTTC.

This clone has a handful of counts. The chain's CDR3 is CASSLTAQGRNSPLHF. The CDR3 DNA follows: TGTGCCAGCAGTCTGACAGCACAGGGCCGGAATTCACCCCTCCACTTT. This chain links TRBV28 with TRBJ1-6; D is perhaps TRBD1 (6 bases). Trimming took 5 bases from V and 7 from J, leaving 18 bases between them. The CDR3 loop spans 16 amino acids. Per the germline V gene, CDR1 is MDHEN and CDR2 is SYDVKM. The variable domain in full, completed from reference TRBV28 and TRBJ1-6, reads DVKVTQSSRYLVKRTGEKVFLECVQDMDHENMFWYRQDPGLGLRLIYFSYDVKMKEKGDIPEGYSVSREKKERFSLILESASTNQTSMYLCASSLTAQGRNSPLHFGNGTRLTVT.

This chain joins TRBV29-1 and TRBJ2-1, with D hard to call. Trimming removed 3 bases from V and 13 bases from J, with 19 bases in between. Germline V gene data show CDR1 as SQVTM and CDR2 as ANQGSEA. The CDR3 extends over 13 amino acids. The CDR3 here is CSVEGYRRPGQFF. Here the CDR3 DNA reads TGCAGCGTTGAGGGCTACCGGCGACCCGGCCAGTTCTTC.

This clone was detected once. V is TRBV2 and J is TRBJ2-2, with 11 nucleotides matching TRBD2. J lost 6 bases, V lost 6 bases, and 9 bases had no gene match. CDR1 and CDR2 (germline): SNHLY, FYNNEI. CDR3 length: 16 residues. This chain's CDR3 is CASRQEGSGGAGELFF. The CDR3 DNA follows: TGTGCCAGCAGACAGGAAGGTAGCGGGGGGGCCGGGGAGCTGTTTTTT.

The CDR3 DNA reads TGTGCCAGCAGCTTATTAGCGGGGGTCACAGATACGCAGTATTTT. This encodes CASSLLAGVTDTQYF. This chain links TRBV7-9 with TRBJ2-3, with 9 bases lining up with TRBD2. Germline-derived CDR1 and CDR2 are SEHNR and FQNEAQ (reference sequence). The length of the CDR3 is 15 residues. With V trimmed by 2 bases and J by 2 bases, 2 bases remained unmatched.

The rearrangement joins TRBV7-9 to TRBJ2-5; TRBD2 aligns across 8 bases. Germline lookup yields CDR1 SEHNR and CDR2 FQNEAQ (reference sequence). The V gene end was trimmed by 5 bases and the J gene end by 5 bases; junction bases not matched to a gene: 7. This CDR3 spans 14 amino acids. CDR3 coding DNA: TGTGCCAGCAGCCCCCGGACTAGCAGCGAGACCCAGTACTTC. This codes for CASSPRTSSETQYF. Filled out from reference TRBV7-9 and TRBJ2-5, the complete variable domain reads DTGVSQNPRHKITKRGQNVTFRCDPISEHNRLYWYRQTLGQGPEFLTYFQNEAQLEKSRLLSDRFSAERPKGSFSTLEIQRTEQGDSAMYLCASSPRTSSETQYFGPGTRLLVL.

The chain recombines TRBV19 with TRBJ2-7; TRBD1 matches 8 bases. The CDR3 is made up of 15 amino acids. J was trimmed by 0 bases and V by 5 bases; bases with no gene match: 6. The germline V gene encodes CDR1 LNHDA and CDR2 SQIVND (reference sequence). The CDR3 DNA follows: TGTGCCAGTAGTTTTACAGGGGGGATCTCCTACGAGCAGTACTTC. Its protein is CASSFTGGISYEQYF.

The gene calls are TRBV14 and TRBJ2-5; 10 positions match TRBD2. V lost 5 bases to trimming and J lost 5 bases; unmatched junction nucleotides: 8. The V gene's germline CDR1 is SGHDN and CDR2 FVKESK. There are 15 residues in the CDR3. CDR3 sequence reads: CASSSGTSEGETQYF. The CDR3 DNA reads as TGTGCCAGCAGCTCTGGGACTAGCGAGGGGGAGACCCAGTACTTC.

The chain has TRBV7-9 and TRBJ1-2, with D perhaps TRBD1 (5 bases). The CDR3 length is 14 residues. V was shortened by 4 bases and J by 10 bases, with 19 bases between the two germline ends. CDR1 and CDR2 (germline): SEHNR, FQNEAQ (reference sequence). CDR3 loop: CASSYDGHDPPYTF. The CDR3 coding sequence is TGTGCCAGCAGCTACGACGGACACGACCCGCCCTACACCTTC.

The gene calls are TRBV4-3 and TRBJ1-5, with D maybe TRBD1 (6 bases). V was shortened by 4 bases and J by 4 bases, with 20 bases between the two germline ends. CDR1 and CDR2 from the germline V gene are LGHNA and YSLEER. This CDR3 is built from 17 residues. In nucleotides, the CDR3 is TGCGCCAGCAGCCTAGTATGGGGGGGACAACTAAATCAGCCCCAGCATTTT. Encoded protein: CASSLVWGGQLNQPQHF.

DNA of the CDR3: TGCGCCAGCAGCTTGGATATAAGGGGAGATACGCAGTATTTT. It encodes CASSLDIRGDTQYF. The V call is TRBV5-1, the J call TRBJ2-3; possible D gene TRBD1, 5 bases. The CDR3 spans 14 residues. The ends were cut back, 0 bases at V and 5 bases at J, with 10 bases in the middle. The germline CDR1 and CDR2 sequences are SGHRS and YFSETQ.

The chain employs TRBV30 and TRBJ1-1; D uncertain. Germline V CDR1 and CDR2: GTSNPN, SVGIG (reference sequence). This CDR3 is built from 13 residues. The V and J ends lost 0 bases and 5 bases respectively, with 10 bases between them. The CDR3: CAWSVGSGTEAFF. The CDR3 DNA follows: TGTGCCTGGAGTGTAGGGTCGGGGACTGAAGCTTTCTTT.